This is a list of T cell receptor beta chains from one sample in a study of T cell responses to AZD1222 COVID-19 vaccine. Profiled with immunoSEQ multiplex PCR; TCRdb holds only in-frame clones, not every one. Among about 140,000 clones, over 90% were seen once, and the ten largest hold around 3.5%. The input for sequencing was peripheral blood, taken 28 days after the second AZD1222 dose. Source of these receptors: an adult who received the AZD1222 COVID-19 vaccine. Each CDR3 is given with its conserved first and last residue. D genes are given only for firm matches. Size is omitted from some rows. Given values are once, few, many or a class for expanded clones.

j_call: TRBJ1-6; d_call: -; clone_size: -; v_call: TRBV18; cdr3_aa: CASSPGSGNSPLHF; cdr3_nt: TGTGCCAGCTCACCAGGATCAGGAAATTCACCCCTCCACTTT
j_call: TRBJ1-2; d_call: -; clone_size: -; v_call: TRBV29-1; cdr3_aa: CSVEDLGGLWGYTF; cdr3_nt: TGCAGCGTTGAAGATCTCGGGGGGCTATGGGGCTACACCTTC
j_call: TRBJ1-3; d_call: -; clone_size: -; v_call: TRBV12-3/TRBV12-4; cdr3_aa: CASRSGNTIYF; cdr3_nt: TGTGCCAGCAGAAGTGGAAACACCATATATTTT
j_call: TRBJ2-3; d_call: -; clone_size: -; v_call: TRBV15; cdr3_aa: CATSRRNGFTDTQYF; cdr3_nt: TGTGCCACCAGCAGAAGGAATGGATTCACAGATACGCAGTATTTT
j_call: TRBJ1-5; d_call: -; clone_size: -; v_call: TRBV7-2; cdr3_aa: CASVHWTAWHF; cdr3_nt: TGTGCCAGCGTACATTGGACGGCTTGGCATTTT
j_call: TRBJ1-2; d_call: TRBD1; clone_size: few; v_call: TRBV24-1; cdr3_aa: CATSDLTTGGAYGYTF; cdr3_nt: TGTGCCACCAGTGATTTGACTACAGGGGGTGCCTATGGCTACACCTTC
j_call: TRBJ2-7; d_call: -; clone_size: -; v_call: TRBV6-5; cdr3_aa: CASRRGPYEQYF; cdr3_nt: TGTGCCAGCAGGAGAGGGCCGTACGAGCAGTACTTC
j_call: TRBJ1-2; d_call: -; clone_size: -; v_call: TRBV19; cdr3_aa: CASSTPGRGGYGYTF; cdr3_nt: TGTGCCAGTAGTACCCCGGGGAGGGGTGGCTATGGCTACACCTTC
j_call: TRBJ1-2; d_call: -; clone_size: -; v_call: TRBV4-3; cdr3_aa: CASSQGSANNYGYTF; cdr3_nt: TGCGCCAGCAGCCAAGGATCTGCTAATAACTATGGCTACACCTTC
j_call: TRBJ2-5; d_call: TRBD2; clone_size: -; v_call: TRBV6-6; cdr3_aa: CASRPGTSGRETQYF; cdr3_nt: TGTGCCAGCAGACCTGGGACTAGCGGGAGGGAGACCCAGTACTTC
j_call: TRBJ1-2; d_call: -; clone_size: -; v_call: TRBV2; cdr3_aa: CASSDPDRRNYGYTF; cdr3_nt: TGTGCCAGCAGTGACCCGGACAGACGGAACTATGGCTACACCTTC
j_call: TRBJ1-2; d_call: TRBD1; clone_size: few; v_call: TRBV5-6; cdr3_aa: CASSARQGAVNYGYTF; cdr3_nt: TGTGCCAGCAGCGCCCGACAGGGGGCAGTGAACTATGGCTACACCTTC
j_call: TRBJ2-3; d_call: TRBD1; clone_size: -; v_call: TRBV29-1; cdr3_aa: CSVGRQGTADTQYF; cdr3_nt: TGCAGCGTGGGTCGACAGGGGACGGCAGATACGCAGTATTTT
j_call: TRBJ2-3; d_call: -; clone_size: -; v_call: TRBV7-3; cdr3_aa: CASSSTGMGTQYF; cdr3_nt: TGTGCCAGCAGCTCGACAGGCATGGGTACGCAGTATTTT
j_call: TRBJ1-2; d_call: -; clone_size: -; v_call: TRBV28; cdr3_aa: CASSLIGEANYGYTF; cdr3_nt: TGTGCCAGCAGTTTAATTGGCGAAGCTAACTATGGCTACACCTTC
j_call: TRBJ1-5; d_call: -; clone_size: -; v_call: TRBV6-1; cdr3_aa: CASSELQPGSNQPQHF; cdr3_nt: TGTGCCAGCAGTGAATTACAGCCGGGAAGCAATCAGCCCCAGCATTTT
j_call: TRBJ2-7; d_call: -; clone_size: -; v_call: TRBV6-5; cdr3_aa: CASRGWERAYEQYF; cdr3_nt: TGTGCCAGCAGGGGCTGGGAGCGGGCCTACGAGCAGTACTTC
j_call: TRBJ2-5; d_call: TRBD1; clone_size: -; v_call: TRBV5-1; cdr3_aa: CASSFRTGGPQGTQYF; cdr3_nt: TGCGCCAGCAGCTTTCGGACAGGGGGCCCTCAAGGGACCCAGTACTTC
j_call: TRBJ1-1; d_call: -; clone_size: -; v_call: TRBV14; cdr3_aa: CASSQERGGRPEAFF; cdr3_nt: TGTGCCAGCAGCCAAGAGAGAGGGGGGAGACCTGAAGCTTTCTTT
j_call: TRBJ2-6; d_call: -; clone_size: -; v_call: TRBV19; cdr3_aa: CASSIVRGTGANVLTF; cdr3_nt: TGTGCCAGTAGTATAGTTCGAGGGACTGGGGCCAACGTCCTGACTTTC
j_call: TRBJ1-2; d_call: -; clone_size: -; v_call: TRBV5-1; cdr3_aa: CASSLAGVTNYGYTF; cdr3_nt: TGCGCCAGCAGCTTGGCGGGGGTGACTAACTATGGCTACACCTTC
j_call: TRBJ1-2; d_call: TRBD1; clone_size: once; v_call: TRBV27; cdr3_aa: CASSLSRQGGSGYTF; cdr3_nt: TGTGCCAGCAGTTTATCGAGACAGGGGGGAAGCGGCTACACCTTC
j_call: TRBJ2-2; d_call: -; clone_size: -; v_call: TRBV2; cdr3_aa: CASSVLRTGELFF; cdr3_nt: TGTGCCAGCAGTGTCTTGCGCACCGGGGAGCTGTTTTTT
j_call: TRBJ2-3; d_call: -; clone_size: -; v_call: TRBV7-9; cdr3_aa: CASSYGIGRDTQYF; cdr3_nt: TGTGCCAGCAGCTACGGGATAGGTCGGGATACGCAGTATTTT
j_call: TRBJ1-2; d_call: -; clone_size: -; v_call: TRBV9; cdr3_aa: CASSVDADSRYGYTF; cdr3_nt: TGTGCCAGCAGCGTAGATGCGGACAGCCGCTATGGCTACACCTTC
j_call: TRBJ2-1; d_call: -; clone_size: -; v_call: TRBV6-2/TRBV6-3; cdr3_aa: CASSARGEQFF; cdr3_nt: TGTGCCAGCAGTGCCCGAGGTGAGCAGTTCTTC
j_call: TRBJ1-2; d_call: -; clone_size: -; v_call: TRBV24-1; cdr3_aa: CATSDPRTYGYTF; cdr3_nt: TGTGCCACCAGTGACCCCCGGACGTACGGCTACACCTTC
j_call: TRBJ2-7; d_call: TRBD2; clone_size: -; v_call: TRBV7-9; cdr3_aa: CASSSTGLAPYEQYF; cdr3_nt: TGTGCCAGCAGCTCAACGGGACTAGCTCCATACGAGCAGTACTTC
j_call: TRBJ1-1; d_call: TRBD1; clone_size: -; v_call: TRBV4-1; cdr3_aa: CASSQDRGQAEAFF; cdr3_nt: TGCGCCAGCAGCCAAGACAGGGGGCAGGCTGAAGCTTTCTTT
j_call: TRBJ2-3; d_call: -; clone_size: -; v_call: TRBV3-1/TRBV3-2; cdr3_aa: CASSQRDGTDTQYF; cdr3_nt: TGTGCCAGCAGCCAGCGGGACGGCACAGATACGCAGTATTTT
j_call: TRBJ2-1; d_call: -; clone_size: -; v_call: TRBV6-6; cdr3_aa: CASKSSVTQFF; cdr3_nt: TGTGCCAGCAAATCTTCGGTAACACAGTTCTTC
j_call: TRBJ2-2; d_call: TRBD2; clone_size: -; v_call: TRBV28; cdr3_aa: CASSLKRGRQGDTGELFF; cdr3_nt: TGTGCCAGCAGTTTAAAGCGCGGGAGGCAGGGAGACACCGGGGAGCTGTTTTTT
j_call: TRBJ1-2; d_call: -; clone_size: -; v_call: TRBV5-4; cdr3_aa: CASRGANYGYTF; cdr3_nt: TGTGCCAGCAGGGGGGCTAACTATGGCTACACCTTC
j_call: TRBJ1-2; d_call: TRBD1; clone_size: -; v_call: TRBV11-2; cdr3_aa: CASSLTGLPYGYTF; cdr3_nt: TGTGCCAGCAGCCTGACAGGGCTTCCCTATGGCTACACCTTC
j_call: TRBJ2-7; d_call: -; clone_size: -; v_call: TRBV28; cdr3_aa: CASSSGIYEQYF; cdr3_nt: TGTGCCAGCAGTTCAGGGATCTACGAGCAGTACTTC
j_call: TRBJ1-5; d_call: -; clone_size: once; v_call: TRBV29-1; cdr3_aa: CSVAENSNQPQHF; cdr3_nt: TGCAGCGTGGCAGAGAATAGCAATCAGCCCCAGCATTTT
j_call: TRBJ1-6; d_call: TRBD1; clone_size: -; v_call: TRBV11-2; cdr3_aa: CASSSWRDRSSYNSPLHF; cdr3_nt: TGTGCCAGCAGCTCCTGGCGGGACAGGTCCTCCTATAATTCACCCCTCCACTTT
j_call: TRBJ1-2; d_call: TRBD1; clone_size: once; v_call: TRBV7-2; cdr3_aa: CASRLGQGGGYTF; cdr3_nt: TGTGCCAGCAGACTGGGACAGGGGGGAGGCTACACCTTC
j_call: TRBJ1-4; d_call: -; clone_size: once; v_call: TRBV28; cdr3_aa: CASSPKGGLDEKLFF; cdr3_nt: TGTGCCAGCAGCCCCAAAGGGGGGCTAGATGAAAAACTGTTTTTT
j_call: TRBJ1-5; d_call: -; clone_size: -; v_call: TRBV6-6; cdr3_aa: CASSYEGAQPQHF; cdr3_nt: TGTGCCAGCAGTTACGAGGGCGCCCAGCCCCAGCATTTT
j_call: TRBJ1-2; d_call: -; clone_size: -; v_call: TRBV10-2; cdr3_aa: CASTPYRANYGYTF; cdr3_nt: TGCGCCAGCACCCCCTACCGGGCCAACTATGGCTACACCTTC
j_call: TRBJ2-1; d_call: TRBD2; clone_size: -; v_call: TRBV4-3; cdr3_aa: CASSQDLPSGSRSYNEQFF; cdr3_nt: TGCGCCAGCAGCCAAGATCTGCCTAGCGGGAGCCGTTCCTACAATGAGCAGTTCTTC
j_call: TRBJ2-1; d_call: -; clone_size: -; v_call: TRBV29-1; cdr3_aa: CSVRGDNEQFF; cdr3_nt: TGCAGCGTACGTGGGGACAATGAGCAGTTCTTC
j_call: TRBJ2-7; d_call: -; clone_size: -; v_call: TRBV19; cdr3_aa: CATGTYEQYF; cdr3_nt: TGTGCCACAGGGACCTACGAGCAGTACTTC
j_call: TRBJ1-4; d_call: -; clone_size: -; v_call: TRBV28; cdr3_aa: CASTVNEKLFF; cdr3_nt: TGTGCCAGCACGGTTAATGAAAAACTGTTTTTT
j_call: TRBJ1-6; d_call: TRBD1; clone_size: -; v_call: TRBV6-1; cdr3_aa: CASSETLQGQGSSYNSPLHF; cdr3_nt: TGTGCCAGCAGTGAAACCTTACAGGGACAGGGGAGCTCCTATAATTCACCCCTCCACTTT
j_call: TRBJ1-1; d_call: -; clone_size: -; v_call: TRBV28; cdr3_aa: CASSSTDHTEAFF; cdr3_nt: TGTGCCAGCAGTTCCACCGACCACACTGAAGCTTTCTTT
j_call: TRBJ2-7; d_call: -; clone_size: -; v_call: TRBV28; cdr3_aa: CASSFVGIEQYF; cdr3_nt: TGTGCCAGCAGTTTTGTGGGGATTGAGCAGTACTTC
j_call: TRBJ1-1; d_call: -; clone_size: -; v_call: TRBV18; cdr3_aa: CASSFRAPPNTEAFF; cdr3_nt: TGTGCCAGCTCATTTCGGGCCCCCCCGAACACTGAAGCTTTCTTT
j_call: TRBJ2-1; d_call: -; clone_size: -; v_call: TRBV5-1; cdr3_aa: CASSPDRYNEQFF; cdr3_nt: TGCGCCAGCAGCCCGGACAGATACAATGAGCAGTTCTTC
j_call: TRBJ2-3; d_call: -; clone_size: -; v_call: TRBV7-3; cdr3_aa: CASSPGTSPSTDTQYF; cdr3_nt: TGTGCCAGCAGCCCCGGGACATCCCCTAGCACAGATACGCAGTATTTT
j_call: TRBJ2-7; d_call: -; clone_size: -; v_call: TRBV7-2; cdr3_aa: CASSFVVFYEQYF; cdr3_nt: TGTGCCAGCAGCTTCGTAGTATTCTACGAGCAGTACTTC